This TCR beta chain was profiled in a study of T cells generated in artificial thymic organoids (dated by TCRdb to 2017 to 2019). Study-wide context: In some experiments, thymic T cells were further FACS-purified to deplete CD4 immature single positive or double positive precursors. The TCR alpha and beta CDR3 repertoires of CD8 single positive T cells derived from in vitro artificial thymic organoids were compared with those of thymic and peripheral blood naive CD8 T cells. Displayed repertoire sequencing data were described as representative of three independent experiments. The investigation overall reported the following: Physiological TCR clonotype diversity, comparable to that of thymic and blood naive CD8 T cells, was observed in organoid-derived CD8 single positive T cells.

Primary CD8+ T cells were enriched by magnetic beads using the Miltenyi CD8+ T cell Isolation Kit. Before RNA extraction, CD3+TCRalphabeta+CD8 single positive T cells from both organoids and thymus were sorted by FACS. For each sample, the RNeasy Micro kit was used to purify total RNA from roughly 40,000 to 200,000 sorted cells, and RNA quality was checked on an Agilent RNA 6000 Nano chip. To release thymocytes, thymic fragments were dissected, broken up by pipetting and passed through a 70 um strainer. TCRalpha and TCRbeta libraries were amplified in separate semi-nested PCR reactions using Advantage 2 and reverse primers located in the TRAC or TRBC constant regions. The amount of total RNA going into first-strand cDNA synthesis ranged between roughly 3.5 and 550 ng. TCR cDNA libraries were generated by 5'-RACE using the SMARTer PCR cDNA Synthesis kit, with a poly-dT primer employed for first-strand synthesis. Semi-nested constant-region reverse primers carried 5-nucleotide sample-specific barcodes, and products were cleaned with the Zymo DNA Clean and Concentrator-5 kit. Pools of up to ten barcoded samples were ligated to Illumina adaptors and sequenced on an Illumina MiSeq as 2 x 150 bp paired-end reads. Turning to the authors' computational methods: Demultiplexed reads were aligned with BLAT to a custom library of all human TRAV, TRAJ, TRBV, TRBD and TRBJ combinations from IMGT. The best BLAT hits were picked using pslCDnaFilter (-maxAligns=1, -ignoreIntrons), and custom Perl scripts were used to calculate clonotype frequencies. TCRdb itself trimmed the public reads at Q25 with fastp, ran MiXCR and retained productive beta chains. Each record represents a unique CDR3 protein, reported with the most common genes and DNA among its rows. The V and J calls reflect TCRdb's pipeline rather than the authors' work. Counted in this sample were about 8,500 distinct CDR3 sequences; around 20% of them appeared once. Almost 1.5% of the sample is in the top ten clones.

Trimmed from V: 10 bases; trimmed from J: 8 bases; junction bases lacking a gene match: 14. CDR3 length: 15 amino acids, cysteine to phenylalanine. Only the CDR3 DNA stays, 45 bases, in frame from base 1. According to the germline V gene (reference sequence), CDR1 reads LNHDA and CDR2 reads SQIVND. About this clonotype: It has no known antigen specificity. No base quality values were provided; no much bigger clone lies one nucleotide off.

Input material: naive CD8+ T cells from the thymus. Interpreted using the paper, the cell subset or site label stands for: CD3+TCRalphabeta+CD8SP T cells; for blood, CD45RO-CCR7+ naive CD8+ T cells. The sequence derives from a human donor who gave cord blood stem cells for thymic organoid culture, a cardiac surgery patient who gave postnatal thymus, or a blood donor (not recorded which). Recombination connected TRBV19 to TRBJ1-4; TRBD1 matches 9 bases in the middle. Read as DNA, the sequence is TGTGCCACCGAAGGGACAGGGATAGGGCACGAAAAACTGTTTTTT. It specifies CATEGTGIGHEKLFF.